Below, 23 T cell receptor beta chains from the same sample are listed, as sequenced in a study of CD8+ T cells in alopecia areata. In each case, RNA was isolated and then reverse transcribed into cDNA as the sequencing template. Sequencing was performed with immunoSEQ multiplex PCR; in TCRdb, only in-frame clones are kept and a portion is missing. The sample shows 150,000 to 200,000 clones, 58% of them seen only once. Treatment reported: oral pan-JAK inhibitor, 5-10 mg twice daily. Sequenced material: CD4+ T cells sorted from blood, taken between weeks 55 and 65, from a patient treated with tofacitinib. Receptors originate from a human donor with alopecia areata.

V and J are TRBV6-6 and TRBJ1-1, with D perhaps TRBD1 (5 bases). The CDR3 consists of 11 residues. In germline, CDR1 is MNHNY, CDR2 SVGAGI (reference sequence). Trimming cost V 6 bases and J 5 bases, with 7 bases left between them. The CDR3 is CASSGGTEAFF. CDR3 sequence (DNA): TGTGCCAGCAGCGGGGGAACTGAAGCTTTCTTT.

The chain uses TRBV29-1 and TRBJ2-7; 9 bases align to TRBD1. Germline CDR1 SQVTM, CDR2 ANQGSEA. V was pared by 3 bases and J by 2 bases, with 2 bases of the junction left unmatched. The CDR3 is 13 residues long. Here the CDR3 reads CSVDGTGTYEQYF. CDR3 nucleotides: TGCAGCGTTGATGGGACAGGGACCTACGAGCAGTACTTC.

This chain joins TRBV29-1 and TRBJ1-1, with D maybe TRBD1 (6 bases). The CDR3 has 14 amino acids. Per the germline V gene, CDR1 is SQVTM and CDR2 is ANQGSEA. Trimming shortened V by 6 bases and J by 0 bases, and 14 bases separated the two germline ends. Written as DNA, the CDR3 is TGCAGCGTCGCTGGGGGGGCGGTGAACACTGAAGCTTTCTTT. Its translation is CSVAGGAVNTEAFF.

V usage is TRBV7-2 and J usage is TRBJ1-5; D possibly corresponds to TRBD1 (5 bases). Deletions cut 3 bases from V and 7 bases from J, with 16 bases between. The CDR3 runs 15 residues. Germline-derived CDR1 and CDR2 are SGHTA and FQGNSA. The CDR3 reads CASSFSAGWGQPQHF. CDR3 coding DNA: TGTGCCAGCAGCTTTTCGGCGGGCTGGGGGCAGCCCCAGCATTTT.

This clone was counted a single time. The gene calls are TRBV30 and TRBJ2-3; 8 bases fit TRBD2. V gave up 1 base and J gave up 4 bases; unmatched junction bases: 1. This CDR3 has 13 amino acids. Germline V lookup: CDR1 GTSNPN, CDR2 SVGIG (reference sequence). The CDR3 loop is CAWSGTSPDTQYF. The CDR3 DNA is TGTGCCTGGAGTGGGACTAGCCCAGATACGCAGTATTTT.

This clone has ten or more counts. This chain joins TRBV25-1 and TRBJ1-2; D ambiguous. The V end lost 4 bases, the J end lost 3 bases, and 9 bases lay between the germline ends. This CDR3 comprises 13 residues. Germline assignment: CDR1 MGHDK and CDR2 SYGVNS. DNA of the CDR3: TGTGCCAGCAGTGCCCTCGTAGACTATGGCTACACCTTC. Protein: CASSALVDYGYTF.

The rearrangement uses TRBV27 and TRBJ2-7, with D unclear. Trimming pared 6 bases from V and 3 bases from J, leaving 15 bases between. Germline CDR1 and CDR2: MNHEY and SMNVEV (reference sequence). The length of the CDR3 is 14 residues. CDR3 loop: CASSRRPSGYEQYF. The CDR3, as DNA: TGTGCCAGCAGCCGAAGGCCGTCCGGCTACGAGCAGTACTTC.

This chain connects TRBV7-3 to TRBJ1-6; D is undetermined. Germline V CDR1 and CDR2: SGHTA, FQGTGA. V was trimmed by 2 bases and J by 4 bases, leaving 3 bases between them. The CDR3 is made up of 13 amino acids. CDR3 bases: TGTGCCAGCAGCTTACAGTATAATTCACCCCTCCACTTT. Protein: CASSLQYNSPLHF.

Only a few counts were recorded for this clone. The V gene is TRBV19, the J gene TRBJ1-2; D gene unclear. This CDR3 spans 11 amino acids. In germline, CDR1 is LNHDA, CDR2 SQIVND (reference sequence). With 3 bases removed from V and 4 bases from J, the gap between germline ends came to 3 bases. Here the CDR3 DNA reads TGTGCCAGTAGTATGGGCTATGGCTACACCTTC. Translated, it gives CASSMGYGYTF.

This clone was detected a few times. The rearrangement joins TRBV12-5 to TRBJ2-2, with D possibly matching TRBD1 (6 bases). Trimming left V 0 bases short and J 1 base short, with 9 bases between. The CDR3 has 16 residues. The germline V gene encodes CDR1 LGHNT and CDR2 FRNRAP. CDR3 loop: CASGLVLDRNTGELFF. CDR3 nucleotide sequence: TGTGCTAGTGGTTTGGTATTGGACAGGAACACCGGGGAGCTGTTTTTT. Complete variable domain (other parts from reference TRBV12-5 and TRBJ2-2): DARVTQTPRHKVTEMGQEVTMRCQPILGHNTVFWYRQTMMQGLELLAYFRNRAPLDDSGMPKDRFSAEMPDATLATLKIQPSEPRDSAVYFCASGLVLDRNTGELFFGEGSRLTVL.

A few counts support this clone. The rearrangement uses TRBV11-2 and TRBJ2-4; possible D gene TRBD2, 6 bases. CDR3 size: 17 residues. Trimming pared 6 bases from V and 0 bases from J, leaving 18 bases between. Germline V gene data show CDR1 as SGHAT and CDR2 as FQNNGV. CDR3: CASRVWGRTIAKNIQYF. Here the CDR3 DNA reads TGTGCCAGCAGGGTATGGGGCAGGACTATAGCCAAAAACATTCAGTACTTC.

The chain's CDR3 is CASSQEGAGTGYNEQFF. CDR3 nucleotide sequence: TGCGCCAGCAGCCAAGAGGGCGCCGGGACAGGGTACAATGAGCAGTTCTTC. The rearrangement joins TRBV4-1 to TRBJ2-1; 9 nucleotides align to TRBD1. CDR3 size: 17 residues. Germline V gene lookup returns CDR1 MGHRA and CDR2 YSYEKL. V lost 0 bases, J lost 4 bases, and 7 bases stayed unmatched.

The chain combines TRBV10-2 with TRBJ1-1; 8 nucleotides align to TRBD1. The V gene end was trimmed by 5 bases and the J gene end by 4 bases; junction bases not matched to a gene: 15. Germline V lookup: CDR1 WSHSY, CDR2 SAAADI. The CDR3 sequence is 17 residues long. The CDR3: CASSIRQGLSAGTEAFF. In nucleotides, the CDR3 is TGCGCCAGCAGTATTCGACAGGGGCTTAGCGCTGGCACTGAAGCTTTCTTT.

This clone was seen more than once but under ten times. This chain uses TRBV4-1 with TRBJ2-2, with 10 bases aligning to TRBD2. This CDR3 has 16 residues. Germline V gives CDR1 MGHRA, CDR2 YSYEKL. V was clipped by 4 bases and J by 3 bases; unmatched bases: 5. CDR3 amino acids: CASSRSGGTYTGELFF. The CDR3 nucleotides are TGCGCCAGCAGCCGTAGCGGGGGGACCTACACCGGGGAGCTGTTTTTT.

This clone was counted only a few times. The genes are TRBV5-1 and TRBJ1-3; tentative D call: TRBD1 (6 bases). CDR3 size: 20 residues. V lost 0 bases and J lost 1, with 23 bases in between. The V gene's germline CDR1 is SGHRS and CDR2 YFSETQ. CDR3 residues: CASSLESQQGGTKSGNTIYF. DNA of the CDR3: TGCGCCAGCAGCTTGGAATCCCAACAGGGAGGTACCAAGTCTGGAAACACCATATATTTT.

This clone has only one observation. The V gene is TRBV30, the J gene TRBJ1-5; TRBD1 matches at 8 bases. V lost 0 bases and J lost 0; bases outside the gene matches: 7. The CDR3 runs 17 residues. The germline gives CDR1 GTSNPN, CDR2 SVGIG (reference sequence). As DNA, the CDR3 is TGTGCCTGGAGTGTAGGACAGGGAACGTATAGCAATCAGCCCCAGCATTTT. It is translated as CAWSVGQGTYSNQPQHF.

The chain uses TRBV6-1 and TRBJ2-3; D may be TRBD2 (5 bases). This CDR3 region has 16 residues. Trimming left V 0 bases short and J 5 bases short, with 15 bases between. The V gene's germline CDR1 is MNHNS and CDR2 SASEGT. The CDR3 DNA reads as TGTGCCAGCAGTGAAGCCTCGCTAGCTGGAGGAGATACGCAGTATTTT. Translating it yields CASSEASLAGGDTQYF.

The CDR3 bases are TGTGCCAGCAGCCTGGACAGTATACACGAGCAGTACTTC. Its translation is CASSLDSIHEQYF. This chain joins TRBV13 and TRBJ2-7, with D perhaps TRBD1 (6 bases). Germline lookup yields CDR1 PRHDT and CDR2 FYEKMQ (reference sequence). This CDR3 comprises 13 residues. With 5 bases removed from V and 5 bases from J, the gap between germline ends came to 13 bases.

The chain has TRBV18 and TRBJ2-7, with 9 bases fitting TRBD2. The CDR3 runs 15 residues. Losses at the gene ends were 3 bases for V and 5 bases for J; bases not matched to a gene: 8. From germline, CDR1 is KGHSH and CDR2 LQKENI. CDR3 in DNA: TGTGCCAGCTCACCCCTGACTAGCGGTCCGCACGAGCAGTACTTC. This sequence encodes CASSPLTSGPHEQYF.

The chain carries TRBV7-9 and TRBJ2-3, with D tentatively TRBD1 (6 bases). The length of the CDR3 is 14 residues. Trimming stripped 3 bases from V and 2 bases from J, with 9 bases between. Looked up from germline, CDR1 is SEHNR and CDR2 is FQNEAQ (reference sequence). CDR3 sequence: CASSFRGDTDTQYF. CDR3 nucleotides: TGTGCCAGCAGCTTCAGGGGTGACACAGATACGCAGTATTTT.

The chain is built from TRBV14 and TRBJ2-4; D is unclear. With 1 base removed from V and 5 bases from J, the gap between germline ends came to 15 bases. The CDR3 has 16 residues. Germline CDR1 SGHDN, CDR2 FVKESK. DNA for the CDR3: TGTGCCAGCAGCCAAGTAGGCCCCATTCTGGAAAACATTCAGTACTTC. As protein: CASSQVGPILENIQYF.

This clone was seen a few times. This chain uses TRBV7-2 with TRBJ2-5, with D uncertain. The V gene's germline CDR1 is SGHTA and CDR2 FQGNSA. The CDR3 spans 13 residues. Trimming shortened V by 5 bases and J by 5 bases, and 12 bases separated the two germline ends. The CDR3 bases are TGTGCCAGCAGCCCCGGCCTGAGGGAGACCCAGTACTTC. It encodes CASSPGLRETQYF.

This clone was seen once. The CDR3 bases are TGTGCCTGGAGTCCCGAATTACGCAAACAAGAGACCCAGTACTTC. It is translated as CAWSPELRKQETQYF. The rearrangement uses TRBV30 and TRBJ2-5, with no clear D. V was shortened by 2 bases and J by 2 bases, with 15 bases between the two germline ends. In germline, CDR1 is GTSNPN, CDR2 SVGIG (reference sequence). This CDR3 spans 15 amino acids. The full variable domain, completed using reference TRBV30 and TRBJ2-5, is SQTIHQWPATLVQPVGSPLSLECTVEGTSNPNLYWYRQAAGRGLQLLFYSVGIGQISSEVPQNLSASRPQDRQFILSSKKLLLSDSGFYLCAWSPELRKQETQYFGPGTRLLVL.